The present entry profiles one TCR beta chain with its context. Trimming shortened V by 4 bases and J by 2 bases, and 21 bases separated the two germline ends. CDR3 size: 17 residues. Germline CDR1 is SGHTS and CDR2 is YDEGEE. The record originates from a study of T cells after posttransplantation cyclophosphamide. This table comes from immunoSEQ multiplex PCR, and its TCRdb copy is limited to in-frame clones, with some not included. The repertoire consists of approximately 15,000 clones, with approximately 81% occurring once and the leading ten covering roughly 2.8%. Control samples came 1 year after myeloablative marrow transplants with methotrexate plus calcineurin inhibitor.

This chain connects TRBV5-8 to TRBJ1-2; possible D gene TRBD1, 5 bases. Source: PBMCs, taken 410 to 450 days after allogeneic stem cell transplant with calcineurin inhibitor and methotrexate. The origin of this receptor is a male patient in his thirties who received an allogeneic stem cell transplant from an unrelated donor, was CMV-positive, and had acute and chronic GVHD. Some T cells may arise from the graft donor. CDR3 sequence: CASSATTGSHMNYGYTF. The DNA of the CDR3 is TGTGCCAGCAGCGCAACTACAGGAAGTCATATGAACTATGGCTACACCTTC.